This TCR beta chain was documented in a study of shared clonotypes between healthy human individuals. The data were produced by immunoSEQ multiplex PCR, yet TCRdb's version contains in-frame clones alone and is incomplete. The sample has about 2 million clones, about 95% seen once. The J segment lost 3 bases and the V segment lost 1 base, leaving 9 bases of the junction unmatched. There are 17 residues in the CDR3. CDR1 SGHTA and CDR2 FQGNSA come from the germline V gene. CD45RO-negative cells were positively selected for CCR7, leaving out terminally differentiated effector memory CD45RA+ cells. The sequenced sample was naive CD8+ T cells sorted from blood. This chain connects TRBV7-2 to TRBJ2-7; 10 bases match TRBD2. This clonotype originated in a man younger than 30 in good health. This CDR3 reads CASSLDPAGGPVYEQYF. DNA for the CDR3: TGTGCCAGCAGCTTAGACCCAGCGGGAGGGCCGGTCTACGAGCAGTACTTC.